This is a list of T cell receptor beta chains from one sample in a study of blood T cells in healthy people across ages. Via MiXCR, TCRdb re-called the 5' RACE reads, giving one row per CDR3 protein. The sample has around 800,000 distinct CDR3 sequences, approximately 24% seen once. The sample also formed part of further work on T cells of mothers and their children.

Input material: blood. Receptors were obtained from a boy between 10 and 17 years old in good health. Each CDR3 is given with its conserved first and last residue. D genes are given only for firm matches. Expanded clones are given a class, and other clones once, few, many or no size at all.

clone_size d_call j_call v_call cdr3_nt cdr3_aa
few NA TRBJ1-6 TRBV29-1 TGCAGCGTCGCCCTAGGGAGGAATTCACCCCTCCACTTT CSVALGRNSPLHF
NA NA TRBJ2-7 TRBV9 TGTGCCAGCAGCGTAGGGGGGGCAGGGTCCTACGAGCAGTACTTC CASSVGGAGSYEQYF
NA NA TRBJ1-2 TRBV10-3 TGTGCCATCAATAACAGGCTCGATGGCTACACCTTC CAINNRLDGYTF
NA TRBD1 TRBJ2-1 TRBV30 TGTGCCTGGAGTGAGGGGGCCTCCTACAATGAGCAGTTCTTC CAWSEGASYNEQFF
NA TRBD2 TRBJ2-5 TRBV12-3/TRBV12-4 TGTGCCAGCAGTCCCGGGACTAGTCGGTACGGGCAGTACTTC CASSPGTSRYGQYF
NA TRBD2 TRBJ2-3 TRBV5-8 TGTGCCAGCAGCTTCCGACTAGCGGGAATGGGAGATACGCAGTATTTT CASSFRLAGMGDTQYF
NA NA TRBJ1-1 TRBV29-1 TGCAGCGTTGAGGACACATGGGTACCCGGTGAAGCTTTCTTT CSVEDTWVPGEAFF
NA NA TRBJ2-4 TRBV11-2 TGTGCCAGCAGCTTAACGAAAAACATTCAGTACTTC CASSLTKNIQYF
few TRBD2 TRBJ2-1 TRBV20-1 TGCAGTGCTTACCCGGGACTAGCGGACTACAATGAGCAGTTCTTC CSAYPGLADYNEQFF
few TRBD1 TRBJ2-5 TRBV5-1 TGCGCCAGCAGCGTAAGTCCAGGACAGGGACAAGAGACCCAGTACTTC CASSVSPGQGQETQYF
few NA TRBJ2-3 TRBV29-1 TGCAGCGTTGGCCGCCTGGCAGGCCCCTCAGATACGCAGTATTTT CSVGRLAGPSDTQYF
few NA TRBJ2-7 TRBV20-1 TGCAGTGCCTGGAGATCCTCCTACGAGCAGTACTTC CSAWRSSYEQYF
few TRBD2 TRBJ2-3 TRBV5-4 TGTGCCATGCGGACAGCGGGGGTTATAGATACGCAGTATTTT CAMRTAGVIDTQYF
few NA TRBJ1-5 TRBV7-9 TGTGCCAGCAGCCGAGACAGGTATGAGCCCCAGCATTTT CASSRDRYEPQHF
NA NA TRBJ2-6 TRBV4-1 TGCGCCAGCAGCCAAGAGGTCGGGTACTCTGGGGCCAACGTCCTGACTTTC CASSQEVGYSGANVLTF
few TRBD1 TRBJ1-1 TRBV7-2 TGTGCCAGCAGCCTGGACAGGGGAGCTGAAGCTTTCTTT CASSLDRGAEAFF
NA TRBD2 TRBJ2-3 TRBV6-5 TGTGCCAGCAGTTCGGGGGGACCACTTACAGATACGCAGTATTTT CASSSGGPLTDTQYF